The entry that follows covers one T cell receptor (beta chain) sequence. Its antigen is not known. The data originate from a study of T cells after yellow fever vaccination. UMIs were added to TCR cDNA along with a universal primer site when it was made by 5'RACE template switching. Using its own MiXCR run on the 5' RACE reads, TCRdb lists one record per CDR3 protein. The data hold some 300,000 distinct CDR3 sequences, with roughly 3.5% observed a single time. This CDR3 contains 14 residues. V lost 3 bases, J lost 5 bases, and 11 bases lay in between. The germline V gene has CDR1 SGHTA and CDR2 FQGNSA. Study-level results: When the response was secondary, it was weaker but reached its peak faster, day 5 versus 15.

The chain recombines TRBV7-2 with TRBJ1-5, with D perhaps TRBD1 (5 bases). This material consisted of PBMCs, taken on the day of the yellow fever booster vaccination. This receptor was obtained from a man between 18 and 35 years old who received the YFV17D yellow fever vaccine. The chain's CDR3 is CASSFPGWDQPQHF. In nucleotides, the CDR3 is TGTGCCAGCAGCTTCCCAGGGTGGGATCAGCCCCAGCATTTT.